This TCR beta chain emerged from a study of siplizumab effects on memory and regulatory T cells. Whole-study results and caveats: Significant reduction of alloreactive sequences traceable to unstimulated CD4+ memory cells was observed with siplizumab.

TCRdb's copy holds only in-frame clones and misses some; the assay was immunoSEQ multiplex PCR. Here the sample spans under 110,000 clones, 92% being singletons. This CDR3 is built from 13 residues. Germline values: CDR1 SGHNT, CDR2 YYREEE (reference sequence). V gave up 5 bases and J gave up 6 bases, with 12 bases separating them. On this clone itself: Its antigen is as yet unknown.

Sequencing input: non-Treg CD4+ T cells sorted from blood. The rearrangement joins TRBV5-4 to TRBJ2-4; D is tentatively TRBD1 or TRBD2 (6 bases each). This sequence originates from a human donor in good health. The DNA for the CDR3 is TGTGCCAGCAGTTCACAGGGAGGAAACATTCAGTACTTC. It is translated as CASSSQGGNIQYF. Full variable domain (rest looked up from reference TRBV5-4 and TRBJ2-4): ETGVTQSPTHLIKTRGQQVTLRCSSQSGHNTVSWYQQALGQGPQFIFQYYREEENGRGNFPPRFSGLQFPNYSSELNVNALELDDSALYLCASSSQGGNIQYFGAGTRLSVL.